The TCR beta chain under discussion was sequenced for a study of T cells in Graves' hyperthyroidism and ophthalmopathy. Uncontrolled infection, other autoimmune disease, pregnancy or lactation barred patients from enrollment. Amplification of TCR beta CDR3 regions was performed using RNA transcripts as template. Carried out on the TCR CDR3, a first-round RT-PCR used the HTBI primer set. TCRdb independently ran MiXCR on the multiplex PCR reads; one entry per CDR3 protein. This table holds hundreds of thousands of distinct CDR3 sequences, more than 15% found once. This clonotype was detected a few times. The length of the CDR3 is 16 residues. The ends were cut back, 3 bases at V and 4 bases at J, with 13 bases in the middle. Germline CDR1 and CDR2: SGHAT and FQNNGV.

This TCR was recovered from a woman aged 40-49 years with Graves' ophthalmopathy. Sequenced sample: blood. The rearrangement links TRBV11-2 to TRBJ2-6, with D unclear. CDR3 protein: CASSLGLSPGANVLTF. CDR3 DNA: TGTGCCAGCAGCTTGGGATTGAGCCCAGGGGCCAACGTCCTGACTTTC.